One T cell receptor (beta chain) is described in this entry. The same CDR3 can be traced to other DNA sequences in this sample. The entry originates in a study of blood T cell repertoires in COVID-19. Germline V lookup: CDR1 LNHNV, CDR2 YYDKDF (reference sequence). CDR3 length: 16 residues. V lost 0 bases, J lost 4 bases, and 5 bases stayed unmatched. Cohort allocation depended upon clinical history that participants reported. TCRdb's table, derived via immunoSEQ multiplex PCR, lists solely in-frame clones and lacks some. This sample carries over 200,000 clones, nearly 90% of them seen once, and the ten largest clones take 3.5% to 4.5%.

The chain uses TRBV15 and TRBJ2-7; 11 positions agree with TRBD1. The source of this sequence is a woman in her 30s with acute COVID-19. The sample was PBMCs or T cells enriched from blood (not recorded which). The CDR3 spells CATSREGGTGGYEQYF. The CDR3 DNA sequence: TGTGCCACCAGCAGAGAAGGTGGGACAGGGGGGTACGAGCAGTACTTC.